This T cell receptor (beta chain) was documented in a study of a mutant IDH1 vaccine in newly diagnosed glioma. The trim removed 0 bases at V and 6 bases at J, leaving 6 bases unmatched. Germline V lookup: CDR1 MGHRA, CDR2 YSYEKL. This CDR3 is built from 16 residues. The sample's time point: baseline, week 1 (first vaccination visit). As to treatment: pre-vaccination baseline after standard-of-care therapy. The protocol was immunoSEQ multiplex PCR, while the TCRdb copy is restricted to in-frame clones and leaves out a portion. The sample holds 75,000 to 100,000 clones; around 79% are singletons and the top ten take around 5.2%.

Sequencing used PBMCs, obtained from a glioma patient treated with radiotherapy, temozolomide or both. The rearrangement uses TRBV4-1 and TRBJ2-7; 12 nucleotides agree with TRBD2. The clonotype was recovered from a middle-aged man with glioma. Some clones in this sample may be carry-over from other donors' samples. The CDR3 here is CASSQEALAGGGEQYF. The CDR3 DNA reads TGCGCCAGCAGCCAAGAGGCACTAGCGGGGGGTGGCGAGCAGTACTTC.